The 9 T cell receptor beta chains below were found in one sample sequenced in a study of shared clonotypes between healthy human individuals. TCRdb's table, derived via immunoSEQ multiplex PCR, lists solely in-frame clones and lacks some. Of over 2 million clones detected, over 85% appear once; the ten largest clones hold 0.1% to 0.15%. Sequenced sample: naive CD4+ T cells sorted from blood. Described subset: CD45RA+ positively selected. Receptors originate from a man between 18 and 29 years old in good health.

The gene calls are TRBV6-1 and TRBJ2-7, with 9 bases fitting TRBD1. CDR1 MNHNS and CDR2 SASEGT come from the germline V gene. V lost 8 bases and J lost 4; bases outside the gene matches: 3. The CDR3 runs to 12 residues. CDR3 nucleotides: TGTGCCAGCGGGACAGGGTGGTACGAGCAGTACTTC. Protein sequence: CASGTGWYEQYF.

This chain joins TRBV6-1 and TRBJ2-7; 12 bases line up with TRBD1. V was clipped by 6 bases and J by 6 bases; unmatched bases: 6. CDR3 size: 14 residues. Germline V CDR1 and CDR2: MNHNS, SASEGT. CDR3 nucleotide sequence: TGTGCCAGCAGCTCCGGGACAGGGGGCACCGAGCAGTACTTC. Translation gives CASSSGTGGTEQYF.

The chain carries TRBV7-9 and TRBJ2-7; the D gene could be TRBD1 or TRBD2 (5 bases each). CDR3 size: 15 residues. The V gene's germline CDR1 is SEHNR and CDR2 FQNEAQ (reference sequence). V was shortened by 5 bases and J by 0 bases, with 14 bases between the two germline ends. This chain's CDR3 is CASSPRGLVSYEQYF. The CDR3 DNA follows: TGTGCCAGCAGCCCGAGGGGTTTAGTCTCCTACGAGCAGTACTTC.

The chain is built from TRBV5-1 and TRBJ2-1; weak D call: TRBD2 (6 bases). Germline V gives CDR1 SGHRS, CDR2 YFSETQ. The CDR3 loop spans 15 amino acids. V was pared by 1 base and J by 5 bases, with 13 bases between. CDR3 bases: TGCGCCAGCAGCTTGCCCCAGGGAGGCGACAATGAGCAGTTCTTC. Residues: CASSLPQGGDNEQFF.

This sequence joins TRBV5-6 and TRBJ1-3; D is undetermined. The ends were cut back, 2 bases at V and 4 bases at J, with 13 bases in the middle. The CDR3 length is 15 residues. Germline V gene data show CDR1 as SGHDT and CDR2 as YYEEEE. The CDR3 nucleotides read TGTGCCAGCAGCTTATTACGGTTGGAGGGAAACACCATATATTTT. It translates to CASSLLRLEGNTIYF.

This rearrangement joins TRBV30 to TRBJ1-2, with 7 positions matching TRBD1. There are 14 residues in the CDR3. J gave up 8 bases and V 2 bases, and 11 bases lay outside the gene matches. CDR1 and CDR2 (germline): GTSNPN, SVGIG (reference sequence). For the CDR3, the DNA is TGTGCCTGGAGTCCTCATACAGGGGTTTGGGGCTACACCTTC. Translation: CAWSPHTGVWGYTF.

The chain links TRBV30 to TRBJ2-7, with D possibly matching TRBD1 (5 bases). This CDR3 comprises 13 residues. V lost 2 bases and J 1 base, leaving 9 bases between the germline ends. Germline CDR1 and CDR2: GTSNPN and SVGIG (reference sequence). The CDR3: CAWSTGLSYEQYF. DNA for the CDR3: TGTGCCTGGAGTACAGGTCTATCCTACGAGCAGTACTTC.

The chain employs TRBV5-6 and TRBJ2-7; D ambiguous. V was shortened by 0 bases and J by 5 bases, with 18 bases between the two germline ends. CDR1 is SGHDT, CDR2 YYEEEE, per germline. The CDR3 has 16 residues. CDR3 amino acids: CASSLGTFSALHEQYF. The CDR3 DNA reads TGTGCCAGCAGCTTGGGTACTTTTTCGGCCCTCCACGAGCAGTACTTC.

The J gene is TRBJ2-7, the V gene TRBV28; TRBD1 matches 9 bases. This CDR3 is built from 14 residues. The V gene end was trimmed by 8 bases and the J gene end by 4 bases; junction bases not matched to a gene: 9. Per germline, CDR1 MDHEN and CDR2 SYDVKM. The CDR3 here is CASLPGQGGYEQYF. CDR3 nucleotide sequence: TGTGCCAGCTTACCGGGACAGGGTGGTTACGAGCAGTACTTC.